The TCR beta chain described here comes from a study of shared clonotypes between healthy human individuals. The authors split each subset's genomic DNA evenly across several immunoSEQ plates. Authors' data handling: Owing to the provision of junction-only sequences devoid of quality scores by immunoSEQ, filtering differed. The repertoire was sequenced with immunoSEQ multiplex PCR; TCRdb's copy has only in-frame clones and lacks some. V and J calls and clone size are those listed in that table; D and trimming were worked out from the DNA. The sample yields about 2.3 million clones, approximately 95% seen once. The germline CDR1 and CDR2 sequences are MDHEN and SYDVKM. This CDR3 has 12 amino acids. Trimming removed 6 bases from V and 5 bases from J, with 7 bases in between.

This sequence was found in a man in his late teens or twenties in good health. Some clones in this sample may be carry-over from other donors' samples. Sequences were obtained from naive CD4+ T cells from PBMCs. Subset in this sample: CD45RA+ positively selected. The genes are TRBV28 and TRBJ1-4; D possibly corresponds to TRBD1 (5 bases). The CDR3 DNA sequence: TGTGCCAGCAGCGGGGGAAATGAAAAACTGTTTTTT. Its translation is CASSGGNEKLFF.